This T cell receptor (beta chain) was recorded in a study of shared clonotypes between healthy human individuals. Profiling relied on immunoSEQ multiplex PCR, and the TCRdb table lists in-frame clones only, not all of them. The data contain some 1,600,000 clones, around 98% of them singletons. J lost 1 base, V lost 6 bases, and 8 bases had no gene match. From germline, CDR1 is SGHAT and CDR2 FQNNGV. This CDR3 is built from 16 residues. The sequenced sample was naive CD4+ T cells sorted from blood. Subset indicated: CD45RA+ positively selected. The rearrangement uses TRBV11-2 and TRBJ2-7, with 11 bases fitting TRBD2. This TCR came from a man aged 25-45 years in good health. The CDR3 DNA reads as TGTGCCAGCAGGACAATTAGCGGGAGGGGATCCTACGAGCAGTACTTC. Protein sequence: CASRTISGRGSYEQYF.